This TCR beta chain was sequenced during a study of spatial heterogeneity in lung cancer. Across the whole study: The study observed each unique TCR and UMI combination more than ten times on average in raw reads. Findings and limits, study-wide: Counts that tracked tumor mutation counts were those of expanded intratumoral alpha and beta TCRs.

V gave up 6 bases and J gave up 4 bases, with 15 bases separating them. The CDR3 has 15 residues. The V gene's germline CDR1 is SNHLY and CDR2 FYNNEI. Time point indicated: sample taken at primary tumor resection. Donors were around 70 untreated early-stage non-small cell lung cancer patients. From the 5' RACE reads, TCRdb called clonotypes with MiXCR, one entry per CDR3 protein. Among approximately 9,700 distinct CDR3 sequences listed, around 9.3% were seen once. Comment on this clonotype: Its target is not known.

The chain uses TRBV2 and TRBJ2-2; tentatively, D is TRBD1 or TRBD2 (6 bases each). The source material was lung tumor tissue, sampled at surgery. This receptor was taken from a female donor with early-stage non-small cell lung cancer. The CDR3 DNA reads as TGTGCCAGCAGGAGGGGGGCAACCTTCACCGGGGAGCTGTTTTTT. It codes for CASRRGATFTGELFF.